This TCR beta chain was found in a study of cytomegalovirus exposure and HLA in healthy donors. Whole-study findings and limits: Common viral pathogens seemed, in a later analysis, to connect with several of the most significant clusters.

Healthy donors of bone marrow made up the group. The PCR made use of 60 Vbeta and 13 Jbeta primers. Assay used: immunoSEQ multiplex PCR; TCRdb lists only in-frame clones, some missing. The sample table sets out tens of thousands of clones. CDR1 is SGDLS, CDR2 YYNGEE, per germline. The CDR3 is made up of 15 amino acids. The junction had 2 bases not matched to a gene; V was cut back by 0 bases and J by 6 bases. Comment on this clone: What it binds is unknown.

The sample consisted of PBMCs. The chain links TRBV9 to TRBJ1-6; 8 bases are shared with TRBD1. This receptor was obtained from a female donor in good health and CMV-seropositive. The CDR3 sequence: CASSVGDRSNSPLHF. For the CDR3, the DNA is TGTGCCAGCAGCGTAGGGGACAGGTCTAATTCACCCCTCCACTTT.